Following are 6 T cell receptor beta chains from one sample sequenced in a study of OX40 agonist ivuxolimab in advanced cancers. Produced via immunoSEQ multiplex PCR; TCRdb's table is partial and in-frame only. The data hold around 100,000 clones, with approximately 91% observed a single time. Here the sequenced sample was CD4+ or CD8+ T cells sorted from blood, taken in a trial of the OX40 agonist ivuxolimab. The receptors were gathered from an adult with an advanced solid tumor such as melanoma, head and neck, liver or kidney cancer.

The J gene is TRBJ1-1, the V gene TRBV11-1; D is perhaps TRBD1 (5 bases). The germline CDR1 and CDR2 sequences are SGHAT and FQDESV (reference sequence). Trimming removed 3 bases at V and 1 base at J, with 12 bases between. The CDR3 contains 15 residues. The CDR3 here is CASSFPGRRNTEAFF. The CDR3, as DNA: TGTGCCAGCAGCTTCCCGGGGCGTCGGAACACTGAAGCTTTCTTT.

This clone appeared a single time. The chain couples TRBV21-1 to TRBJ1-4; the listed D gene, TRBD1, was not tested against the DNA. TRBV21-1 is a pseudogene segment. The CDR3 length is 14 residues. CDR3 DNA sequence: TGTGCCAGCAGAAAAGACAGGGGTAATGAAAAACTGTTTTTT. Translation: CASRKDRGNEKLFF.

The chain has TRBV9 and TRBJ2-7; no firm D call. The V and J ends lost 0 bases and 6 bases respectively, with 10 bases between them. Germline V gene lookup returns CDR1 SGDLS and CDR2 YYNGEE. CDR3 size: 13 residues. CDR3 region: CASSVGPSLEQYF. The DNA for the CDR3 is TGTGCCAGCAGCGTAGGCCCCAGTCTCGAGCAGTACTTC.

This clone was seen a few times. Relative to the germline gene, one junction end is altered; a read error may explain this. The rearrangement joins TRBV7-3 to TRBJ2-7, with D unclear. This CDR3 is 15 amino acids long. In germline, CDR1 is SGHTA, CDR2 FQGTGA. CDR3 sequence reads: CASSITTGPTGEQYF. The CDR3 DNA reads TGTGCCAGCAGCATAACCACGGGCCCTACTGGCGAGCAGTACTTC.

This chain joins TRBV29-1 and TRBJ2-7; tentative D call: TRBD1 (5 bases). Per germline, CDR1 SQVTM and CDR2 ANQGSEA. The CDR3 has 14 amino acids. V was trimmed by 6 bases and J by 4 bases, leaving 19 bases between them. The DNA for the CDR3 is TGCAGCGTCGCAGGGAAGGTGGGGATATACGAGCAGTACTTC. Translation: CSVAGKVGIYEQYF.

V usage is TRBV6-6 and J usage is TRBJ2-6; weak D call: TRBD2 (6 bases). V lost 6 bases, J lost 4 bases, and 10 bases lay in between. This CDR3 region has 14 residues. Germline assignment: CDR1 MNHNY and CDR2 SVGAGI (reference sequence). In nucleotides, the CDR3 is TGTGCCAGCAGCTCACGGGGGGGGGCCAACGTCCTGACTTTC. Translation gives CASSSRGGANVLTF.